The T cell receptor (beta chain) under discussion was sequenced for a study of T cell responses to AZD1222 COVID-19 vaccine. Study-wide results and limits: Clonal diversity was possibly underestimated; the donors were predominantly white British and more often female. Targets within unmutated variant regions were reportedly found for nearly half of spike-specific TCRs. Baseline seropositivity characterized only a handful of AZD1222 recipients. Spike-specific TCR breadth rose after two AZD1222 doses, and depth rose as well.

Assay used: immunoSEQ multiplex PCR; TCRdb lists only in-frame clones, some missing. The table lists 90,000 to 150,000 clones, around 87% of them singletons. Germline V gene sequence: CDR1 LGHDT, CDR2 YNNKEL (reference sequence). Trimming shortened V by 5 bases and J by 1 base, and 15 bases separated the two germline ends. This CDR3 spans 16 amino acids. With regard to this clone: What it recognizes is unknown.

The chain employs TRBV3-1 (or the pseudogene TRBV3-2) and TRBJ2-4; D not certain. The sequencing used peripheral blood, collected 28 days after the second AZD1222 dose. The origin of this receptor is an adult who received the AZD1222 COVID-19 vaccine. As DNA, the CDR3 is TGTGCCAGCAGCGAGCAATGGTCTGGGGCCAAAAACATTCAGTACTTC. Its translation: CASSEQWSGAKNIQYF.